This TCR beta chain was captured in a study of Ad26.COV2.S vaccination and SARS-CoV-2 variants. Clones were sequenced by immunoSEQ multiplex PCR, and TCRdb holds only the in-frame ones, with some missing. The data hold around 350,000 clones, with 80% to 90% observed a single time. On this clone itself: At one end, the junction sequence differs from germline, possibly due to a read error.

Germline-derived CDR1 and CDR2 are LNHDA and SQIVND (reference sequence). This CDR3 contains 16 residues. Treatment denoted: approximately 18 received Ad26.COV2.S at low or high dose, single or two shots; 5 received placebo; per-sample allocation not given. Sampling took place 63 days after the first vaccine or placebo injection. V and J are TRBV19 and TRBJ2-7; 11 bases map to TRBD1. The source is a person aged 18 to 59 who received the Ad26.COV2.S COVID-19 vaccine or a placebo. The specimen comprised peripheral blood, sampled in a trial of Ad26.COV2.S vaccine versus placebo. The CDR3 DNA reads TGTGCCAGTAGTCCGGACAGGGGGCCTAGCGGGGCCAGAATCCAATTC. It specifies CASSPDRGPSGARIQF. Using reference TRBV19 and TRBJ2-7 for the parts outside the CDR3, the full variable domain is DGGITQSPKYLFRKEGQNVTLSCEQNLNHDAMYWYRQDPGQGLRLIYYSQIVNDFQKGDIAEGYSVSREKKESFPLTVTSAQKNPTAFYLCASSPDRGPSGARIQFGPGTRLTVT.